A selection of T cell receptor beta chains follows, all from one sample in a study of cytomegalovirus exposure and HLA in healthy donors. The protocol was immunoSEQ multiplex PCR, while the TCRdb copy is restricted to in-frame clones and leaves out a portion. The sample gives fewer than 200,000 clones, around 80% of which show up once; around 2.4% is in the top ten. Source material: PBMCs. All receptors come from a female donor in good health and CMV-seronegative. Both conserved end residues are part of each CDR3. D genes are given only for firm matches. The size entry is marked missing in some rows and otherwise reads once, few, many or a size class.

NA	once	TRBV11-2	TRBJ2-2	CASSLKSQGITNTGELFF	TGTGCCAGCAGCTTAAAGTCTCAGGGAATCACGAACACCGGGGAGCTGTTTTTT
NA	NA	TRBV7-2	TRBJ2-7	CASSLAANYEQYF	TGTGCCAGCAGCTTAGCGGCCAACTACGAGCAGTACTTC
NA	NA	TRBV29-1	TRBJ1-2	CSVEDSHPYGYTF	TGCAGCGTTGAAGATAGCCACCCCTATGGCTACACCTTC
NA	NA	TRBV6-1	TRBJ1-6	CAGGGTYNSPLHF	TGTGCCGGGGGGGGTACCTATAATTCACCCCTCCACTTT
NA	NA	TRBV7-2	TRBJ2-3	CATTGVGTDTQYF	TGTGCCACTACGGGGGTAGGGACAGATACGCAGTATTTT
TRBD1	NA	TRBV28	TRBJ1-5	CASSPFEGARPQHF	TGTGCCAGCAGTCCTTTCGAGGGGGCGAGGCCCCAGCATTTT
TRBD1	NA	TRBV5-6	TRBJ2-2	CASSLLSRDRFGDTGELFF	TGTGCCAGCAGCTTGTTGTCCCGGGACAGGTTCGGGGACACCGGGGAGCTGTTTTTT
TRBD1	NA	TRBV13	TRBJ2-7	CASSSDRGSGEQYF	TGTGCCAGCAGCTCGGACAGGGGCTCGGGAGAGCAGTACTTC
NA	NA	TRBV7-2	TRBJ2-5	CASSLVSGGRLETQYF	TGTGCCAGCAGCTTAGTATCCGGGGGACGCTTAGAGACCCAGTACTTC
TRBD1	NA	TRBV28	TRBJ1-1	CASHRGQNTEAFF	TGTGCCAGCCATAGGGGGCAGAACACTGAAGCTTTCTTT
NA	once	TRBV7-3	TRBJ2-7	CASSLTGGYEQYF	TGTGCCAGCAGCTTAACAGGGGGCTACGAGCAGTACTTC
NA	NA	TRBV14	TRBJ1-1	CASSQDLAGEAFF	TGTGCCAGCAGCCAAGATCTGGCAGGCGAAGCTTTCTTT
TRBD1	NA	TRBV5-4	TRBJ2-3	CASSLNPGQGSDTQYF	TGTGCCAGCAGCTTGAATCCGGGACAGGGGTCAGATACGCAGTATTTT
NA	few	TRBV6-1	TRBJ1-2	CASGRAGNYGYTF	TGTGCCAGCGGGAGGGCAGGGAACTATGGCTACACCTTC
NA	NA	TRBV19	TRBJ1-1	CASSVQGRTEAFF	TGTGCCAGTAGTGTACAGGGACGGACTGAAGCTTTCTTT
NA	once	TRBV9	TRBJ2-5	CASSVAAGSTPQETQYF	TGTGCCAGCAGCGTAGCCGCCGGGAGCACCCCTCAGGAGACCCAGTACTTC
TRBD1	NA	TRBV11-3	TRBJ2-7	CASSSDRGRGEQYF	TGTGCCAGCAGCTCTGACAGGGGGCGAGGAGAGCAGTACTTC
NA	NA	TRBV19	TRBJ2-3	CARHQGGSTDTQYF	TGTGCCAGACACCAGGGGGGTAGCACAGATACGCAGTATTTT
NA	once	TRBV18	TRBJ2-7	CASSPTQGSYEQYF	TGTGCCAGCTCACCAACGCAGGGGTCCTACGAGCAGTACTTC
NA	NA	TRBV7-2	TRBJ2-3	CASSLAQGPDTQYF	TGTGCCAGCAGCTTAGCACAGGGCCCAGATACGCAGTATTTT
NA	NA	TRBV12-5	TRBJ2-3	CASGLDRAGDTQYF	TGTGCTAGTGGTTTGGACAGGGCGGGAGATACGCAGTATTTT
TRBD1	NA	TRBV6-5	TRBJ2-5	CASRPDRGGGQTQYF	TGTGCCAGCAGACCCGACAGGGGGGGTGGTCAGACCCAGTACTTC
NA	NA	TRBV29-1	TRBJ1-1	CSVEGQRRNTEAFF	TGCAGCGTTGAAGGCCAGAGGAGGAACACTGAAGCTTTCTTT
TRBD1	NA	TRBV4-1	TRBJ1-4	CASSQGFGTGGEKLFF	TGCGCCAGCAGCCAAGGGTTCGGGACAGGGGGTGAAAAACTGTTTTTT
NA	NA	TRBV7-2	TRBJ2-3	CASSLGGGPDTQYF	TGTGCCAGCAGCTTAGGGGGGGGCCCAGATACGCAGTATTTT
NA	NA	TRBV30	TRBJ1-2	CAWSAGVGGYTF	TGTGCCTGGAGTGCAGGGGTCGGTGGCTACACCTTC
TRBD1	NA	TRBV19	TRBJ1-5	CASTTGTAYSNQPQHF	TGTGCCAGTACCACCGGGACAGCCTATAGCAATCAGCCCCAGCATTTT
NA	NA	TRBV6-5	TRBJ2-7	CASKGQGGYEQYF	TGTGCCAGCAAAGGGCAGGGGGGATACGAGCAGTACTTC
NA	few	TRBV27	TRBJ1-1	CASSFSVGAMNTEAFF	TGTGCCAGCAGTTTCTCTGTGGGGGCGATGAACACTGAAGCTTTCTTT
NA	NA	TRBV27	TRBJ1-1	CASSLSMNTEAFF	TGTGCCAGCAGTTTGTCCATGAACACTGAAGCTTTCTTT
NA	NA	TRBV7-8	TRBJ2-7	CASSLSGFSYEQYF	TGTGCCAGCAGCTTATCCGGGTTCTCCTACGAGCAGTACTTC
NA	few	TRBV11-1	TRBJ1-1	CASSPSEAFF	TGTGCCAGCAGCCCGAGTGAAGCTTTCTTT
TRBD2	few	TRBV4-3	TRBJ2-1	CASSPRTSGGLYNEQFF	TGCGCCAGCAGCCCACGGACTAGCGGGGGCCTTTACAATGAGCAGTTCTTC
NA	NA	TRBV9	TRBJ1-1	CASSVGGQGGLAFF	TGTGCCAGCAGCGTAGGGGGCCAGGGTGGTTTGGCTTTCTTT
TRBD1	NA	TRBV18	TRBJ1-5	CASSARQGKVSGGQPQHF	TGTGCCAGCTCCGCCCGACAGGGAAAGGTGTCGGGCGGGCAGCCCCAGCATTTT
NA	NA	TRBV11-2	TRBJ2-2	CASSYRRGTGELFF	TGTGCCAGCAGCTATAGAAGGGGCACCGGGGAGCTGTTTTTT
TRBD2	NA	TRBV6-1	TRBJ2-5	CASSAKLGLGETQYF	TGTGCCAGCAGTGCGAAGCTTGGACTAGGGGAGACCCAGTACTTC
TRBD2	NA	TRBV7-9	TRBJ2-1	CASSGEGRNEQFF	TGTGCCAGCAGCGGGGAGGGTCGGAATGAGCAGTTCTTC
TRBD1	NA	TRBV7-2	TRBJ2-7	CASSRTGGRYEQYF	TGTGCCAGCAGCAGGACAGGGGGCAGGTACGAGCAGTACTTC
NA	NA	TRBV7-2	TRBJ2-1	CASTLRNEQFF	TGTGCCAGCACCTTGCGCAATGAGCAGTTCTTC
NA	once	TRBV9	TRBJ2-1	CASSVGPAGHNEQFF	TGTGCCAGCAGCGTAGGGCCAGCGGGCCACAATGAGCAGTTCTTC
TRBD1	NA	TRBV7-3	TRBJ2-1	CASSDRDRGLDEQFF	TGTGCCAGCAGCGACCGGGACAGGGGTCTCGATGAGCAGTTCTTC
NA	once	TRBV6-4	TRBJ2-7	CASTHRDNSYEQYF	TGTGCCAGCACCCACCGGGACAACTCCTACGAGCAGTACTTC
TRBD1	NA	TRBV30	TRBJ1-2	CAWSVGTGGGYTF	TGTGCCTGGAGTGTCGGGACAGGGGGTGGCTACACCTTC